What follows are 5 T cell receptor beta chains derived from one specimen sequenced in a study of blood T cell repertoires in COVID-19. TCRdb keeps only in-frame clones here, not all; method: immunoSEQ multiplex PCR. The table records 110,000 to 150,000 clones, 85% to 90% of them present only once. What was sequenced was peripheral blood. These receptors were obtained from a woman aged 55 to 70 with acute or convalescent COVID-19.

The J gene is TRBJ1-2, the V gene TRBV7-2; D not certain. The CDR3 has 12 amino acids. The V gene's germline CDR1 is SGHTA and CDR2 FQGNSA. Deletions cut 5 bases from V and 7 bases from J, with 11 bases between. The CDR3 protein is CASSPGGFGYTF. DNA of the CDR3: TGTGCCAGCAGCCCCGGAGGCTTTGGCTACACCTTC.

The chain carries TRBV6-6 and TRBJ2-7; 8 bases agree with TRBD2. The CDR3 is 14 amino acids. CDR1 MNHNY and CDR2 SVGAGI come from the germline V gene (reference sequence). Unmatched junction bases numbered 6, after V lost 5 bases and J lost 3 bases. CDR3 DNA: TGTGCCAGCAGTCCCGCGGGGGGCGACTACGAGCAGTACTTC. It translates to CASSPAGGDYEQYF.

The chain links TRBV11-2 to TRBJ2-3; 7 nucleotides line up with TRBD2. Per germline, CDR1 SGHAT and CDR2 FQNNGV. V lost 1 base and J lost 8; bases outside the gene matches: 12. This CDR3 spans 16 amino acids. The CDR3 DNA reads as TGTGCCAGCAGCTTAGGGGGACTTTCCCGCGGGGGTACGCAGTATTTT. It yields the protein CASSLGGLSRGGTQYF.

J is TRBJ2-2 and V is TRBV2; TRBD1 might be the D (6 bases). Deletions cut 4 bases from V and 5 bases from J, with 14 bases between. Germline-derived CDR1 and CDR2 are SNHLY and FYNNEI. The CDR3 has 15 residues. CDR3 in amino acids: CASSAHRVRTGELFF. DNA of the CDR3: TGTGCCAGCAGTGCCCACAGGGTGCGGACCGGGGAGCTGTTTTTT.

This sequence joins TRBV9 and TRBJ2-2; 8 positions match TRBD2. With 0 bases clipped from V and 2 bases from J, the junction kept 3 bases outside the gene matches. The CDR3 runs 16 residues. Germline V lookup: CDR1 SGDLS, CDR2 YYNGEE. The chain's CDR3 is CASSVGAGGNTGELFF. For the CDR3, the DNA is TGTGCCAGCAGCGTAGGGGCGGGGGGCAACACCGGGGAGCTGTTTTTT.